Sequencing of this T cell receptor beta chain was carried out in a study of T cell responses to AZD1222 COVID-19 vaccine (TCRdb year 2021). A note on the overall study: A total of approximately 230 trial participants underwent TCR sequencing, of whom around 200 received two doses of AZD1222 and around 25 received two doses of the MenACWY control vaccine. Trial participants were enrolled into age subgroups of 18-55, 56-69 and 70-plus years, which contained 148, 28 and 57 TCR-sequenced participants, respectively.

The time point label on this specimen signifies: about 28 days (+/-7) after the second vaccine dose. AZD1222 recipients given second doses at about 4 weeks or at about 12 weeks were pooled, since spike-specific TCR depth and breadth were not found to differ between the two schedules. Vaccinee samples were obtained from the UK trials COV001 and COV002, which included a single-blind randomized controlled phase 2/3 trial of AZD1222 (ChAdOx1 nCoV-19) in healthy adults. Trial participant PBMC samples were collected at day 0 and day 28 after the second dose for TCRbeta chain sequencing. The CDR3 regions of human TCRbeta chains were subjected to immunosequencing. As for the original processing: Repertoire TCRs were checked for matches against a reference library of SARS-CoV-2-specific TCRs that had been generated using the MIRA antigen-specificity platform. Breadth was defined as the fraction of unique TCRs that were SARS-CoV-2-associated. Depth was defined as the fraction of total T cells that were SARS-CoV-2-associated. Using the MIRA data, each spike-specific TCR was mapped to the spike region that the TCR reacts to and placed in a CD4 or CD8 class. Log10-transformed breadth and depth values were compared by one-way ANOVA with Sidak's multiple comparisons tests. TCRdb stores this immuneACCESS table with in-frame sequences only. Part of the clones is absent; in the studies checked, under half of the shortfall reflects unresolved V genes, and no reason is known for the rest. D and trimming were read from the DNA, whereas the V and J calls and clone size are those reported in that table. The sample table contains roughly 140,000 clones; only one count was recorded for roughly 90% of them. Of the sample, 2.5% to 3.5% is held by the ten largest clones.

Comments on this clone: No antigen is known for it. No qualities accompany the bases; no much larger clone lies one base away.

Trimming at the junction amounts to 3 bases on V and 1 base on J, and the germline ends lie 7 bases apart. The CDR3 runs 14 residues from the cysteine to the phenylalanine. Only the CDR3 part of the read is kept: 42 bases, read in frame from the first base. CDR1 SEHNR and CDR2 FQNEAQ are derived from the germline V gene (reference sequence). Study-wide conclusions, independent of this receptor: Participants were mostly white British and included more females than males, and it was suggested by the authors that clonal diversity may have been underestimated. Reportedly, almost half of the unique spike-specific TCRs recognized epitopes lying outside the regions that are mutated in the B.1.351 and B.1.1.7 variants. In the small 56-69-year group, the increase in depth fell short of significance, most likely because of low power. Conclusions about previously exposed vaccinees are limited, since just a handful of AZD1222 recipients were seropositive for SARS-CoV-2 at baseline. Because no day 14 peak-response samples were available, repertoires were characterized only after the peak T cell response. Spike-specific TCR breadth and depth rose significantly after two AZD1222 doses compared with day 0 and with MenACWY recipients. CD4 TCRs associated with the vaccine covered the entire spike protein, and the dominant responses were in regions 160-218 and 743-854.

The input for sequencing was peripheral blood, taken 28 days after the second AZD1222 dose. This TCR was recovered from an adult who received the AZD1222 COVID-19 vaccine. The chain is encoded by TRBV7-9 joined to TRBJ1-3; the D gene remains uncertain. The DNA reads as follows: TGTGCCAGCAGCTTTGTGAGATCTGGAAACACCATATATTTT. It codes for CASSFVRSGNTIYF.